This note documents a single TCR beta chain sequence. Its antigen is currently unknown. TCR beta cDNA was made by 5'RACE template switching with UMIs. TCRdb re-called the 5' RACE reads and catalogs CDR3 proteins one per entry, DNA excluded. This table lists about 150,000 distinct CDR3 sequences. The data are from a study of T cells expressing NK-cell markers. For the study at large: Obtained from sorted CD3+CD56+NKG2C+, CD3+CD56+NKG2C- and CD3+CD56-NKG2C+ T cells were the TCR beta repertoires.

Study-level points and caveats: The CD3+CD56-NKG2C+ fraction of a handful of donors was also led by these clonotypes. Top CD8+ clonotypes included the dominant CD3+CD56+NKG2C+ clonotypes in roughly 6 donors.

This CDR3 is 14 amino acids long. Germline-derived CDR1 and CDR2 are MRHNA and SNTAGT. The origin of this receptor is a woman in her 50s in good health. This chain links TRBV6-4 with TRBJ2-1; TCRdb returns TRBD2, unconfirmable since there is no DNA. What was sequenced was blood T cells: a sorted CD56 or NKG2C T cell subset, CD4+ or CD8+ T cells, or bulk PBMC T cells (not recorded which). CDR3 loop: CASSDGTSGNEQFF.